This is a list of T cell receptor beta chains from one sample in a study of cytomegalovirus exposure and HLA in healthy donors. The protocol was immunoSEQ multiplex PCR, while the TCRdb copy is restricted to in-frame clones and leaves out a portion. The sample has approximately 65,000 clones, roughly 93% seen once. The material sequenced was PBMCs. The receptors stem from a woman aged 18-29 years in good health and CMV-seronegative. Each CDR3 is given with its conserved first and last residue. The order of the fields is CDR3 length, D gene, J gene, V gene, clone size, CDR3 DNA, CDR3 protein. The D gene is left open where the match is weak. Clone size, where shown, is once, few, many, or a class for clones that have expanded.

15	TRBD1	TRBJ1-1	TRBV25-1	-	TGTGCCAGCAGTGACCCACAGGGGGGGAACACTGAAGCTTTCTTT	CASSDPQGGNTEAFF
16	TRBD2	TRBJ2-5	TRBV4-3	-	TGCGCCAGCAGCCTACCCAAGACTAGCGGGAAAGAGACCCAGTACTTC	CASSLPKTSGKETQYF
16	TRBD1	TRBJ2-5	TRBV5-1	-	TGCGCCAGCAGCTCGAGGGTACAGGGGGTAGGAGAGACCCAGTACTTC	CASSSRVQGVGETQYF
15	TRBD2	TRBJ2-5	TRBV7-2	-	TGTGCCAGCAGTTTCAGGACTAGCGGCGGAGAGACCCAGTACTTC	CASSFRTSGGETQYF
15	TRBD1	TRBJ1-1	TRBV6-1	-	TGTGCCAGCAGTGAAGCGAGGGGGCGGAACACTGAAGCTTTCTTT	CASSEARGRNTEAFF
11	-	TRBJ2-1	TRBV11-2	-	TGTGCCAGCGCTCTATACAATGAGCAGTTCTTC	CASALYNEQFF
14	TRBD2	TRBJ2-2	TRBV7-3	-	TGTGCCAGCAGACCCGGGGGGGACACCGGGGAGCTGTTTTTT	CASRPGGDTGELFF
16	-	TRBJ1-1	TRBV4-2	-	TGTGCCAGCAGCCAAGATTGGAGCGGGGATAACACTGAAGCTTTCTTT	CASSQDWSGDNTEAFF
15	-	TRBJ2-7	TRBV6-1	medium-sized	TGTGCCAGCAGTGAAGATGGAGGGGGCGCCTACGAGCAGTACTTC	CASSEDGGGAYEQYF
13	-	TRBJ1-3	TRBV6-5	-	TGTGCCAGCAGTTACTCAGGCGGCAGCGGGGTATATTTT	CASSYSGGSGVYF
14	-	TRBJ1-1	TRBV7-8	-	TGTGCCAGCAGCCCGACTCCCACAGGCGCCGAAGCTTTCTTT	CASSPTPTGAEAFF
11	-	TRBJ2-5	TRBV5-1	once	TGCGCCAGCAGCTTACAGGGGACCCAGTACTTC	CASSLQGTQYF
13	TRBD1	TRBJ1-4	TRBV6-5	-	TGTGCCAGCAGTAGGACAGGGAATGAAAAACTGTTTTTT	CASSRTGNEKLFF
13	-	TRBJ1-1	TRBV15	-	TGTGCCACCAGCAGGCCAGAGAACACTGAAGCTTTCTTT	CATSRPENTEAFF
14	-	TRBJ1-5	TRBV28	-	TGTGCCAGCAGTTTGATTACTAGGGGGCAGCCCCAGCATTTT	CASSLITRGQPQHF
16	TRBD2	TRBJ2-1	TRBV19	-	TGTGCCAGTAGTATACCCGGGACTAGCGATCGCAATGAGCAGTTCTTC	CASSIPGTSDRNEQFF
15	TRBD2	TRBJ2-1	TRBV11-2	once	TGTGCCAGCAGCAGACTAGCGGGAGCCTACAATGAGCAGTTCTTC	CASSRLAGAYNEQFF
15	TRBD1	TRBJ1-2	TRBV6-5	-	TGTGCCAGCAGTTACTCTGACAGGGGGAACTATGGCTACACCTTC	CASSYSDRGNYGYTF
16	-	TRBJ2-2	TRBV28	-	TGTGCCAGCAGTTTTCCGGGACACGAGAACACCGGGGAGCTGTTTTTT	CASSFPGHENTGELFF
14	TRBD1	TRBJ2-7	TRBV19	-	TGTGCCAGTAGGAACCAGGGGGTTTGGGCCGAGCAGTACTTC	CASRNQGVWAEQYF
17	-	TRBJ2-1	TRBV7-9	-	TGTGCCAGCAGCGAACCGGAGCGAGCCGGGGATTACAATGAGCAGTTCTTC	CASSEPERAGDYNEQFF
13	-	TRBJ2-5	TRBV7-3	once	TGTGCCAGCAGCCCTCCGGGAACGGAGACCCAGTACTTC	CASSPPGTETQYF
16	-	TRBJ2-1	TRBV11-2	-	TGTGCCAGCAGCTTCAGCCCGGGACAAGGGAACAATGAGCAGTTCTTC	CASSFSPGQGNNEQFF
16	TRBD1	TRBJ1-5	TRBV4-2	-	TGTGCCAGCAGCCAAGGCTCATCGACAGGGGGCGAGCCCCAGCATTTT	CASSQGSSTGGEPQHF
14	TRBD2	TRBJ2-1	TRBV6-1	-	TGTGCCAGCAGTGGGGGCGGGGGCTACAATGAGCAGTTCTTC	CASSGGGGYNEQFF